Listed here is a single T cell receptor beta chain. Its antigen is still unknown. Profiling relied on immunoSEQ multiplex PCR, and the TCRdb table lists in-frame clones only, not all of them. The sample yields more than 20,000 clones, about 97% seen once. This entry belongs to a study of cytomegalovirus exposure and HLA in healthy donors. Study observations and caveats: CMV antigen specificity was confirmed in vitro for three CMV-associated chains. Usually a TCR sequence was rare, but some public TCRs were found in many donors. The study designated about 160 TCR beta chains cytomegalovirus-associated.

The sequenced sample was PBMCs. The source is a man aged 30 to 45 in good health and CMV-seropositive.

CDR3 coding DNA: TGTGCCACCAGCAGAGTACAGGGGAGCAATCAGCCCCAGCATTTT. This encodes CATSRVQGSNQPQHF. The rearrangement uses TRBV15 and TRBJ1-5, with TRBD1 identical over 7 bases. There are 15 residues in the CDR3. CDR1 is LNHNV and CDR2 is YYDKDF in the germline V gene (reference sequence). The V and J ends lost 1 base and 1 base, in that order; junction bases with no gene match: 1.